Listed here are 31 T cell receptor beta chains from one sample, sequenced in a study of OX40 agonist ivuxolimab in advanced cancers. This table comes from immunoSEQ multiplex PCR, and its TCRdb copy is limited to in-frame clones, with some not included. This sample has about 76,000 clones, with around 82% found just once. Source: CD4+ or CD8+ T cells sorted from blood, taken in a trial of the OX40 agonist ivuxolimab. The receptors stem from an adult with an advanced solid tumor such as melanoma, head and neck, liver or kidney cancer.

This clone was detected a few times. J is TRBJ1-1 and V is TRBV28, with D possibly matching TRBD1 (5 bases). The CDR3 covers 12 residues. Per the germline V gene, CDR1 is MDHEN and CDR2 is SYDVKM. V lost 7 bases and J 13 bases, leaving 19 bases between the germline ends. CDR3 sequence (DNA): TGTGCCAGCACCTCTTCAGGGTATCCAGTTTTCTTT. It is translated as CASTSSGYPVFF. Full variable domain (rest looked up from reference TRBV28 and TRBJ1-1): DVKVTQSSRYLVKRTGEKVFLECVQDMDHENMFWYRQDPGLGLRLIYFSYDVKMKEKGDIPEGYSVSREKKERFSLILESASTNQTSMYLCASTSSGYPVFFGQGTRLTVV.

This clone was picked up one time. The V call is TRBV5-6, the J call TRBJ2-5, with D hard to call. CDR1 is SGHDT and CDR2 is YYEEEE in the germline V gene. V lost 3 bases to trimming and J lost 7 bases, with 10 bases between them. The CDR3 extends over 12 amino acids. The CDR3 DNA reads as TGTGCCAGCAGCTCATCCGTCGGGACCCAGTACTTC. This gives the protein CASSSSVGTQYF. The full variable domain, in which reference TRBV5-6 and TRBJ2-5 provide the parts outside the CDR3, is DAGVTQSPTHLIKTRGQQVTLRCSPKSGHDTVSWYQQALGQGPQFIFQYYEEEERQRGNFPDRFSGHQFPNYSSELNVNALLLGDSALYLCASSSSVGTQYFGPGTRLLVL.

This chain links TRBV19 with TRBJ2-2; 16 positions match TRBD2. The junction had 8 bases not matched to a gene; V was cut back by 6 bases and J by 7 bases. From germline, CDR1 is LNHDA and CDR2 SQIVND (reference sequence). The CDR3 sequence is 17 residues long. CDR3 residues: CASRPGLAGGLGGELFF. CDR3 nucleotides: TGTGCCAGTAGGCCGGGACTAGCGGGGGGGCTCGGCGGGGAGCTGTTTTTT.

This chain joins TRBV27 and TRBJ2-3, with D hard to call. CDR1 MNHEY and CDR2 SMNVEV come from the germline V gene (reference sequence). Trimming pared 7 bases from V and 2 bases from J, leaving 16 bases between. The length of the CDR3 is 15 residues. CDR3 nucleotides: TGTGCCAGCAAAACACTCCTAAGGGACACAGATACGCAGTATTTT. The encoded protein is CASKTLLRDTDTQYF.

This chain uses TRBV4-1 with TRBJ2-1; either TRBD1 or TRBD2 may supply D (6 bases each). V shed 3 bases and J shed 6 bases, with 21 bases lying between them. The CDR3 consists of 17 residues. CDR1 and CDR2 from the germline V gene are MGHRA and YSYEKL. CDR3 residues: CASSQRGDPLSSNEQFF. DNA for the CDR3: TGCGCCAGCAGCCAGAGGGGGGACCCCTTGTCGAGCAATGAGCAGTTCTTC.

The chain combines TRBV2 with TRBJ1-1; D gene uncertain. Looked up from germline, CDR1 is SNHLY and CDR2 is FYNNEI. Trimming shortened V by 3 bases and J by 5 bases, and 13 bases separated the two germline ends. The CDR3 sequence is 14 residues long. CDR3 sequence reads: CASSDRTLETEAFF. Written as DNA, the CDR3 is TGTGCCAGCAGTGATCGCACGTTGGAGACTGAAGCTTTCTTT. Full variable domain (outside the CDR3, taken from reference TRBV2 and TRBJ1-1): EPEVTQTPSHQVTQMGQEVILRCVPISNHLYFYWYRQILGQKVEFLVSFYNNEISEKSEIFDDQFSVERPDGSNFTLKIRSTKLEDSAMYFCASSDRTLETEAFFGQGTRLTVV.

A few counts support this clone. The chain uses TRBV27 and TRBJ1-5, with D uncertain. Between the trimmed V and J ends, which lost 5 bases and 3 bases, there was a span of 11 bases. Germline lookup yields CDR1 MNHEY and CDR2 SMNVEV (reference sequence). This CDR3 has 14 residues. This chain's CDR3 is CASSPLGVNQPQHF. DNA of the CDR3: TGTGCCAGCAGTCCCTTAGGTGTCAATCAGCCCCAGCATTTT.

The table lists this clone with a few counts. The V and J genes are TRBV7-9 and TRBJ1-1, with 7 positions matching TRBD1. The CDR3 is made up of 13 amino acids. After removal of 3 bases from V and 6 bases from J, the junction contained 4 bases not matched to a gene. Germline V gene data show CDR1 as SEHNR and CDR2 as FQNEAQ (reference sequence). DNA for the CDR3: TGTGCCAGCAGCTTCCTAGGGGGCGCTGAAGCTTTCTTT. This encodes CASSFLGGAEAFF.

In its sample, this clone was seen once. The rearrangement joins TRBV10-3 to TRBJ2-1, with 9 nucleotides matching TRBD1. Germline loops: CDR1 ENHRY, CDR2 SYGVKD. The CDR3 length is 16 residues. V trimming: 6 bases; J trimming: 0 bases; junction bases outside the gene matches: 6. Here the CDR3 DNA reads TGTGCCATCAGGGGACAGGGCTTAAGCTCCTACAATGAGCAGTTCTTC. Translating gives CAIRGQGLSSYNEQFF.

The chain combines TRBV15 with TRBJ2-7; 11 positions match TRBD1. This CDR3 spans 15 amino acids. Germline V lookup: CDR1 LNHNV, CDR2 YYDKDF (reference sequence). V was clipped by 0 bases and J by 5 bases; unmatched bases: 3. The chain's CDR3 is CATSRDGQGADEQYF. The CDR3 nucleotides are TGTGCCACCAGCAGAGACGGACAGGGGGCTGACGAGCAGTACTTC.

The chain employs TRBV5-6 and TRBJ2-3; 14 positions match TRBD2. V lost 7 bases to trimming and J lost 4 bases; unmatched junction nucleotides: 5. CDR3 length: 15 residues. CDR1 SGHDT and CDR2 YYEEEE come from the germline V gene. CDR3 loop: CASSAGLAGADTQYF. CDR3 in DNA: TGTGCCAGCTCCGCGGGACTAGCGGGGGCAGATACGCAGTATTTT.

This clone was counted a single time. The CDR3 DNA sequence: TGTGCCAGCAGTACCATGGGGGGCGGAAACATTCAGTACTTC. It is translated as CASSTMGGGNIQYF. This chain joins TRBV27 and TRBJ2-4; D could derive from TRBD1 or TRBD2 (6 bases each). The CDR3 has 14 amino acids. The germline CDR1 and CDR2 sequences are MNHEY and SMNVEV (reference sequence). V was clipped by 5 bases and J by 6 bases, with 14 bases between them.

This clone was detected a few times. V gene TRBV29-1 combines with J gene TRBJ1-2; no reliable D call. The CDR3 length is 11 residues. Trimming cost V 6 bases and J 6 bases, with 11 bases left between them. Germline V gene lookup returns CDR1 SQVTM and CDR2 ANQGSEA. CDR3 loop: CSVEIQNGYTF. In DNA, the CDR3 is TGCAGCGTAGAGATCCAAAATGGCTACACCTTC.

The genes are TRBV2 and TRBJ1-3; D remains ambiguous. Germline lookup yields CDR1 SNHLY and CDR2 FYNNEI. V gave up 6 bases and J gave up 0 bases, with 6 bases separating them. This CDR3 has 13 residues. CDR3 coding DNA: TGTGCCAGCAGGATTCCCTCTGGAAACACCATATATTTT. Residues: CASRIPSGNTIYF.

V gene TRBV7-9 combines with J gene TRBJ1-6, with D perhaps matching TRBD1 (5 bases). CDR3 length equals 15 residues. Germline V gives CDR1 SEHNR, CDR2 FQNEAQ (reference sequence). Trimming shortened V by 3 bases and J by 2 bases, and 8 bases separated the two germline ends. CDR3 DNA: TGTGCCAGCAGCTTGGCGGGGGCCTATAATTCACCCCTCCACTTT. Its protein is CASSLAGAYNSPLHF.

This clone is a singleton in its sample. The rearrangement uses TRBV9 and TRBJ1-3; D uncertain. The CDR3 contains 17 residues. V shed 2 bases and J shed 0 bases, with 15 bases lying between them. Germline V gives CDR1 SGDLS, CDR2 YYNGEE. The DNA for the CDR3 is TGTGCCAGCAGCGTTAGAAGAGGATCGGACTCTGGAAACACCATATATTTT. This sequence encodes CASSVRRGSDSGNTIYF. The whole variable domain, remainder taken from reference TRBV9 and TRBJ1-3, is DSGVTQTPKHLITATGQRVTLRCSPRSGDLSVYWYQQSLDQGLQFLIQYYNGEERAKGNILERFSAQQFPDLHSELNLSSLELGDSALYFCASSVRRGSDSGNTIYFGEGSWLTVV.

V and J are TRBV29-1 and TRBJ2-3; D unresolved. The V gene's germline CDR1 is SQVTM and CDR2 ANQGSEA. This CDR3 has 12 amino acids. Between the trimmed V and J ends, which lost 4 bases and 2 bases, there was a span of 7 bases. CDR3 DNA: TGCAGCGTTGGTTGCACCACAGATACGCAGTATTTT. It yields the protein CSVGCTTDTQYF.

The chain recombines TRBV11-2 with TRBJ1-1; D is perhaps TRBD1 (6 bases). Per germline, CDR1 SGHAT and CDR2 FQNNGV. V gave up 4 bases and J gave up 4 bases, with 13 bases separating them. This CDR3 spans 14 amino acids. The CDR3 sequence: CASSSRGGSTEAFF. CDR3 coding DNA: TGTGCCAGCAGCTCCAGGGGAGGAAGCACTGAAGCTTTCTTT.

The rearrangement links TRBV5-1 to TRBJ2-1; 12 bases are a match to TRBD2. The CDR3 totals 15 residues. Germline lookup yields CDR1 SGHRS and CDR2 YFSETQ. The J segment lost 6 bases and the V segment lost 1 base, leaving 2 bases of the junction unmatched. CDR3 sequence reads: CASSLTLAGGNEQFF. The CDR3 DNA reads as TGCGCCAGCAGCTTGACACTAGCGGGAGGCAATGAGCAGTTCTTC.

The rearrangement uses TRBV6-1 and TRBJ2-3; 7 positions match TRBD2. Germline CDR1 reads MNHNS; CDR2 reads SASEGT. CDR3 size: 18 residues. The ends lost 0 bases at V and 10 bases at J; junction bases unmatched: 19. The CDR3 loop reads CASSEALLTASGLGAQYF. The DNA for the CDR3 is TGTGCCAGCAGTGAAGCACTCCTGACAGCTTCAGGACTAGGAGCGCAGTATTTT.

The genes are TRBV19 and TRBJ2-7, with TRBD2 matching over 9 bases. The junction had 10 bases not matched to a gene; V was cut back by 6 bases and J by 4 bases. Germline CDR1 reads LNHDA; CDR2 reads SQIVND (reference sequence). The CDR3 runs 15 residues. The CDR3 DNA reads TGTGCCAGTAGGCTTAGCGGGGGAGCAACTTACGAGCAGTACTTC. Amino acids: CASRLSGGATYEQYF.

A note on this clone: The sample has other DNA sequences that encode this CDR3 too. This chain connects TRBV19 to TRBJ1-2, with 9 nucleotides matching TRBD1. V lost 5 bases and J lost 5; bases outside the gene matches: 3. Germline V gene lookup returns CDR1 LNHDA and CDR2 SQIVND (reference sequence). This CDR3 spans 13 amino acids. CDR3 protein: CASSPGTGYGYTF. Here the CDR3 DNA reads TGTGCCAGTAGTCCCGGGACAGGGTATGGCTACACCTTC.

V usage is TRBV5-6 and J usage is TRBJ2-5; perhaps TRBD1 as D (6 bases). Trimming stripped 4 bases from V and 6 bases from J, with 16 bases between. The CDR3 totals 14 residues. Germline-derived CDR1 and CDR2 are SGHDT and YYEEEE. The chain's CDR3 is CASSPNFRGQTQYF. In DNA, the CDR3 is TGTGCCAGCAGCCCTAATTTCAGGGGACAGACCCAGTACTTC.

This chain links TRBV7-8 with TRBJ2-1; 12 bases are shared with TRBD1. The trim removed 5 bases at V and 7 bases at J, leaving 9 bases unmatched. The germline gives CDR1 SGHVS, CDR2 FQNEAQ. The CDR3 covers 16 residues. The CDR3 here is CASSPRDRGRGNEQFF. CDR3 nucleotide sequence: TGTGCCAGCAGCCCACGGGACAGGGGGCGAGGGAATGAGCAGTTCTTC. Full variable domain (missing parts from reference TRBV7-8 and TRBJ2-1): GAGVSQSPRYKVAKRGQDVALRCDPISGHVSLFWYQQALGQGPEFLTYFQNEAQLDKSGLPSDRFFAERPEGSVSTLKIQRTQQEDSAVYLCASSPRDRGRGNEQFFGPGTRLTVL.

The genes are TRBV6-5 and TRBJ2-7; 7 bases match TRBD1. The J segment lost 5 bases and the V segment lost 6 bases, leaving 10 bases of the junction unmatched. This CDR3 is built from 14 residues. Germline CDR1 reads MNHEY; CDR2 reads SVGAGI. Here the CDR3 reads CASSHTGTAHEQYF. The CDR3 bases are TGTGCCAGCAGCCACACCGGGACAGCCCACGAGCAGTACTTC.

This clone was seen once. The chain joins TRBV30 to TRBJ1-1; no clear D. Germline loops: CDR1 GTSNPN, CDR2 SVGIG (reference sequence). The CDR3 length is 14 residues. V lost 4 bases, J lost 0 bases, and 12 bases lay in between. The CDR3 nucleotides read TGTGCCTGGAACTCGGGCCTGTTGAACACTGAAGCTTTCTTT. It yields the protein CAWNSGLLNTEAFF.

The chain couples TRBV5-7 to TRBJ2-3; 8 nucleotides match TRBD2. TRBV5-7 is an open reading frame, and its role is uncertain. The CDR3 runs to 14 residues. Trimming cost V 4 bases and J 5 bases; bases outside gene matches: 6. The CDR3 spells CASSPRRGVDTQYF. The CDR3 nucleotides read TGTGCCAGCAGCCCGCGGCGGGGGGTAGATACGCAGTATTTT.

The chain couples TRBV7-9 to TRBJ1-2; no definite D call. This CDR3 region has 14 residues. The V end was cut by 3 bases, the J end by 2 bases, with 10 bases between. Germline V gene sequence: CDR1 SEHNR, CDR2 FQNEAQ (reference sequence). The CDR3 protein is CASSFSLQNYGYTF. DNA of the CDR3: TGTGCCAGCAGCTTTTCTTTACAGAACTATGGCTACACCTTC.

V gene TRBV19 combines with J gene TRBJ2-3, with D possibly TRBD1 on 6 matching bases. Trimming stripped 5 bases from V and 6 bases from J, with 15 bases between. Germline lookup yields CDR1 LNHDA and CDR2 SQIVND (reference sequence). The CDR3 covers 14 residues. CDR3 loop: CASSPPWGRDTQYF. DNA for the CDR3: TGTGCCAGTAGTCCCCCGTGGGGGCGCGATACGCAGTATTTT.

This clone showed up just once. V gene TRBV7-9 combines with J gene TRBJ1-1; D gene ambiguous. This CDR3 is 12 amino acids long. V lost 5 bases to trimming and J lost 0 bases, with 4 bases between them. Germline lookup yields CDR1 SEHNR and CDR2 FQNEAQ (reference sequence). DNA of the CDR3: TGTGCCAGCAGCACGGTGAACACTGAAGCTTTCTTT. Protein sequence: CASSTVNTEAFF.

This sequence joins TRBV7-2 and TRBJ2-5; D possibly corresponds to TRBD2 (6 bases). The CDR3 has 15 amino acids. Between the trimmed V and J ends, which lost 1 base and 7 bases, there was a span of 16 bases. CDR1 and CDR2 (germline): SGHTA, FQGNSA. Here the CDR3 reads CASSLVRDLEGTQYF. The CDR3 coding sequence is TGTGCCAGCAGCTTAGTGCGGGACCTCGAGGGGACCCAGTACTTC. The full variable domain, with the rest looked up from reference TRBV7-2 and TRBJ2-5, is GAGVSQSPSNKVTEKGKDVELRCDPISGHTALYWYRQSLGQGLEFLIYFQGNSAPDKSGLPSDRFSAERTGGSVSTLTIQRTQQEDSAVYLCASSLVRDLEGTQYFGPGTRLLVL.